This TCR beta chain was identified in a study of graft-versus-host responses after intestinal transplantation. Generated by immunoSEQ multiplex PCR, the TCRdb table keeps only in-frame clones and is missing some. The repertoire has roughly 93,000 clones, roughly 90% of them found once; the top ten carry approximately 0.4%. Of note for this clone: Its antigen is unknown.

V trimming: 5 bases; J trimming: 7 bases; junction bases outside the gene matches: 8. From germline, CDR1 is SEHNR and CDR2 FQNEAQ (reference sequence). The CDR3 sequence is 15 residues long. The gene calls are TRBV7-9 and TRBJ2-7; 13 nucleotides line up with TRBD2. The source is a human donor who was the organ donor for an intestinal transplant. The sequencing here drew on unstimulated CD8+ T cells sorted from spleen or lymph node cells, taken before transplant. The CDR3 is CASSDGTSGAGEQYF. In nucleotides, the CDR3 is TGTGCCAGCAGCGACGGGACTAGCGGGGCTGGAGAGCAGTACTTC. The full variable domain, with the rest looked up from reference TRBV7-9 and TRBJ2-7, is DTGVSQNPRHKITKRGQNVTFRCDPISEHNRLYWYRQTLGQGPEFLTYFQNEAQLEKSRLLSDRFSAERPKGSFSTLEIQRTEQGDSAMYLCASSDGTSGAGEQYFGPGTRLTVT.